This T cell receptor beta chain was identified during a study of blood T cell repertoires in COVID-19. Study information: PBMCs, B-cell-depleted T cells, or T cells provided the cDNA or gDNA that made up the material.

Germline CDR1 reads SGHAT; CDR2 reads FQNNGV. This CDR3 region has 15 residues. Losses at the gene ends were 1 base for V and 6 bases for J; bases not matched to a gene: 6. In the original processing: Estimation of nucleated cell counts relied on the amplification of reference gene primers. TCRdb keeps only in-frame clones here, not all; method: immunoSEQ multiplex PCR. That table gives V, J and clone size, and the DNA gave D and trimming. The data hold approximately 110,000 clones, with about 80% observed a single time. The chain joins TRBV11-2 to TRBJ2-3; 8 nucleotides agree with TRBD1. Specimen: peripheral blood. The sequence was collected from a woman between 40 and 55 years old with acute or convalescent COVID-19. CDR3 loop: CASSLADRGNDTQYF. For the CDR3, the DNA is TGTGCCAGCAGCTTAGCTGACAGGGGAAATGATACGCAGTATTTT.